The T cell receptor (beta chain) described here comes from a study of blood T cell repertoires in COVID-19. Overall study context: PBMCs, B-cell-depleted T cells, or T cells were the source of the cDNA or gDNA that made up the material.

A few counts support this clone. Profiling relied on immunoSEQ multiplex PCR, and the TCRdb table lists in-frame clones only, not all of them. The table has some 240,000 clones, around 83% seen once. This receptor was identified in a woman aged 50 to 60 who had been exposed to COVID-19. Sequenced material: PBMCs or T cells enriched from blood (not recorded which).

The CDR3 nucleotides are TGTGCCAGCTCTCAGGGGACATCCTACGAGCAGTACTTC. Amino acid sequence: CASSQGTSYEQYF. The V and J genes are TRBV9 and TRBJ2-7; D perhaps matches TRBD1 (6 bases). The CDR3 loop spans 13 amino acids. Germline CDR1 reads SGDLS; CDR2 reads YYNGEE. Trimming pared 7 bases from V and 1 base from J, leaving 12 bases between. Variable domain in full (rest from reference TRBV9 and TRBJ2-7): DSGVTQTPKHLITATGQRVTLRCSPRSGDLSVYWYQQSLDQGLQFLIQYYNGEERAKGNILERFSAQQFPDLHSELNLSSLELGDSALYFCASSQGTSYEQYFGPGTRLTVT.